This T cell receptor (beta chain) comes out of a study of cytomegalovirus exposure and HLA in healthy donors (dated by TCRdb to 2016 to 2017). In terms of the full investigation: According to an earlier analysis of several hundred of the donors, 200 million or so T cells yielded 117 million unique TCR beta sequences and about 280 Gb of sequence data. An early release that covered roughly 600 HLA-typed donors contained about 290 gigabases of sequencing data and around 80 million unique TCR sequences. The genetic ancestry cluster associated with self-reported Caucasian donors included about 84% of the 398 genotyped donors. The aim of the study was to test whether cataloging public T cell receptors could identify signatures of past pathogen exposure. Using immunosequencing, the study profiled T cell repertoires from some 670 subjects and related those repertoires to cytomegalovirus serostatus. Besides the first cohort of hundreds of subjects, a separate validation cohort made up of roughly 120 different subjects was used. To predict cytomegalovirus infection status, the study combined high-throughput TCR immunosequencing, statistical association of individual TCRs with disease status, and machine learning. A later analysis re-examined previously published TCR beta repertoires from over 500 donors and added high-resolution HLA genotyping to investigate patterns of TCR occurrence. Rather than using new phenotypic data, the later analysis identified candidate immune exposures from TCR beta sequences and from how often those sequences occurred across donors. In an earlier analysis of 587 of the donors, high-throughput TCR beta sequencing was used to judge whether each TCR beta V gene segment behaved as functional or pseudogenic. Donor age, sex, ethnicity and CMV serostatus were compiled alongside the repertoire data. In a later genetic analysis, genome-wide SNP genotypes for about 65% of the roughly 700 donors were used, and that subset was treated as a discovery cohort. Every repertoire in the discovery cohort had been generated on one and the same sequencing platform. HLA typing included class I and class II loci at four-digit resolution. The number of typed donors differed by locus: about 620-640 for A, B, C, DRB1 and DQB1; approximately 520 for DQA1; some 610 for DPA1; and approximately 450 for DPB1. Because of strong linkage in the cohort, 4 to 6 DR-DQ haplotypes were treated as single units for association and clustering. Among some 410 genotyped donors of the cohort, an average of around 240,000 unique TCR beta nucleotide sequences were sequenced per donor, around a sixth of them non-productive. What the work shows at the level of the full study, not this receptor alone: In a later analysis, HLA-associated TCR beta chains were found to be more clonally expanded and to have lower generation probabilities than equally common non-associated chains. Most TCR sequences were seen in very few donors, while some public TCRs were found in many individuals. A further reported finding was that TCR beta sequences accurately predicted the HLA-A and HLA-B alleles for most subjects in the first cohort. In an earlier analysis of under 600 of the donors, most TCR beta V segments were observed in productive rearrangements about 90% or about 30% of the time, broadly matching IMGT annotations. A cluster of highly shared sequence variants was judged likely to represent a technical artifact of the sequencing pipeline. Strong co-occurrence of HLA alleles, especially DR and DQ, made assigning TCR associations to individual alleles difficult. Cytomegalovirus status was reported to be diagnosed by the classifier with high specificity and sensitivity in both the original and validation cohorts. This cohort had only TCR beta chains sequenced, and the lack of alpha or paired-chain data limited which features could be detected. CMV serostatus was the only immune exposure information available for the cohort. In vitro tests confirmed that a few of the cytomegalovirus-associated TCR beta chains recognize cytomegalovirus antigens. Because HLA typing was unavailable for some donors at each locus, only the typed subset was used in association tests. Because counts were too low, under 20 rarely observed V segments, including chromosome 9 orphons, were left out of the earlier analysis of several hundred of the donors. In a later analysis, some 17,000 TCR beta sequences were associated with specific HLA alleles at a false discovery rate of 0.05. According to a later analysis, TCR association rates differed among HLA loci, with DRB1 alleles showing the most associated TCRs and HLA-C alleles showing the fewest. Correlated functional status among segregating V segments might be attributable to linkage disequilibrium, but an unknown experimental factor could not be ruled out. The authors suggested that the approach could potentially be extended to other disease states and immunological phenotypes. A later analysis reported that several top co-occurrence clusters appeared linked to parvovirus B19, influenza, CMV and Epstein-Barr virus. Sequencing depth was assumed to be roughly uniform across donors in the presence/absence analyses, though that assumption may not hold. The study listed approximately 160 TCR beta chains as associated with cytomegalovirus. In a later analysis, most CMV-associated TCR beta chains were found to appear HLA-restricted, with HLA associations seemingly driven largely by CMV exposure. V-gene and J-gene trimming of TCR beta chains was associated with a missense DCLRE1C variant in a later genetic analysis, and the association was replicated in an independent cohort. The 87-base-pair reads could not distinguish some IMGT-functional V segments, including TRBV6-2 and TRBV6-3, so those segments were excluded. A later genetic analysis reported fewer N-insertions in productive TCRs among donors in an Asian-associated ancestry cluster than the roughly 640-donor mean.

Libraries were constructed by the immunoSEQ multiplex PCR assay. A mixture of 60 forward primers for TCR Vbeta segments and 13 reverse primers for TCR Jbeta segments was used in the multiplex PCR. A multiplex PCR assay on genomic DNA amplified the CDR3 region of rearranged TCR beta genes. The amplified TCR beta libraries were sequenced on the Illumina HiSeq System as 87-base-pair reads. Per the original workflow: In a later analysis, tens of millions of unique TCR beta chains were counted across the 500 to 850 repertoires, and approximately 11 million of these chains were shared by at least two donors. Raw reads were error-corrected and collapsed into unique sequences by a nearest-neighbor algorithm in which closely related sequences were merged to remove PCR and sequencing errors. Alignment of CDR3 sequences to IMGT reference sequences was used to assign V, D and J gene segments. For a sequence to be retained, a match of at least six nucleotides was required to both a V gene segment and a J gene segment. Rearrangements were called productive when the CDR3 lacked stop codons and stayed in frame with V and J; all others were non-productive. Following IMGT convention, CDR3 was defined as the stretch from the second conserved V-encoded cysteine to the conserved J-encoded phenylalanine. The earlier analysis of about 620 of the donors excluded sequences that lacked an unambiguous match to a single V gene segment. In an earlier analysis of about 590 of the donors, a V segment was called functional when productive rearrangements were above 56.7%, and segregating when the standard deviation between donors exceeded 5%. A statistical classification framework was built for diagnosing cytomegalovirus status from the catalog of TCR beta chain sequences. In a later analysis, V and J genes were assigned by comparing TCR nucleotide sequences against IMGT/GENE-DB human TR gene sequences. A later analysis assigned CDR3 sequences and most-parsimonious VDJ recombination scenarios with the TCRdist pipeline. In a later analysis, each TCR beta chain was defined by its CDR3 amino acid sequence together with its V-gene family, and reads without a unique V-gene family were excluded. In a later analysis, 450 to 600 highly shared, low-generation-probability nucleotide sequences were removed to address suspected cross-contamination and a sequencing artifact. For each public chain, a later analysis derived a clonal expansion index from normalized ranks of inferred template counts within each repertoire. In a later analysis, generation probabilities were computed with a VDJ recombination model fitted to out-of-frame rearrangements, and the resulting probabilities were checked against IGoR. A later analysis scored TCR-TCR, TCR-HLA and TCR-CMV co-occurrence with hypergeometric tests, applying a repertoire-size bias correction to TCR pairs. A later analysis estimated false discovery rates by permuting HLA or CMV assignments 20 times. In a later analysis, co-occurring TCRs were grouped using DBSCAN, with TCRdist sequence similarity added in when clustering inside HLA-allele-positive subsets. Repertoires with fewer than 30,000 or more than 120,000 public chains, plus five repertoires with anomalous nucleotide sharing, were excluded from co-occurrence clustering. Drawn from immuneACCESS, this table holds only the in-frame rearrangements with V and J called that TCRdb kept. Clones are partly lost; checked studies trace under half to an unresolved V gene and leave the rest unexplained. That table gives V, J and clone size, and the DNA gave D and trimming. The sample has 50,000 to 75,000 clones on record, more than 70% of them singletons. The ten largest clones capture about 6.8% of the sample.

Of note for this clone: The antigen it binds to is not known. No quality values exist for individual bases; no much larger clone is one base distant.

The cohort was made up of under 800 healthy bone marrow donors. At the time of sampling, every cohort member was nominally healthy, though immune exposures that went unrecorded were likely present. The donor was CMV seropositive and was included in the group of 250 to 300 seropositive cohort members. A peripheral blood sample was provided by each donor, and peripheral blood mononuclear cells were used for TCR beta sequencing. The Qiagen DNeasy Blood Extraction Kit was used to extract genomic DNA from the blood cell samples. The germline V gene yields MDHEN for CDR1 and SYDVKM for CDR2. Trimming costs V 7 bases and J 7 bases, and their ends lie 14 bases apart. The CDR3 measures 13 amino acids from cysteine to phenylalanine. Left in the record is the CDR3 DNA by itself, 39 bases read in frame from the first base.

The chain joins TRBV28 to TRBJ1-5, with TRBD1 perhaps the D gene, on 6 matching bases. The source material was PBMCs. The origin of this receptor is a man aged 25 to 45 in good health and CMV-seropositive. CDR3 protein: CASTNRVGQPQHF. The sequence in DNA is TGTGCCAGCACTAACAGGGTCGGCCAGCCCCAGCATTTT.